The 14 T cell receptor beta chains below all came from one sample that was sequenced in a study of identical twins. From the 5' RACE reads, TCRdb called clonotypes with MiXCR, one entry per CDR3 protein. Of about 200,000 distinct CDR3 sequences listed, roughly 15% are singletons. A further study also used this sample, focusing on T cells expressing NK-cell markers.

The sequenced sample was CD8+ T cells sorted from blood. The source is a woman younger than 35 in good health.

This clonotype was seen only a few times. The chain links TRBV12-3 or TRBV12-4 to TRBJ2-7; D may be TRBD1 (5 bases). The CDR3 covers 13 residues. The V and J ends lost 4 bases and 3 bases respectively, with 10 bases between them. This CDR3 is CASSSHQGYEQYF. The DNA for the CDR3 is TGTGCCAGCAGTTCCCACCAGGGCTACGAGCAGTACTTC.

The V call is TRBV7-6, the J call TRBJ1-5; the D is unclear. This CDR3 contains 13 residues. V lost 5 bases, J lost 6 bases, and 11 bases lay in between. Germline lookup yields CDR1 SGHVS and CDR2 FNYEAQ. CDR3 sequence reads: CASSPLEGQPQHF. The DNA for the CDR3 is TGTGCCAGCAGCCCCTTAGAGGGTCAGCCCCAGCATTTT.

This clonotype was detected only a few times. Germline and junction disagree at one end, which may indicate a read error. The chain couples TRBV5-5 to TRBJ1-2; D remains unclear. This CDR3 has 11 residues. Germline V gene lookup returns CDR1 SGHKS and CDR2 YYEKEE (reference sequence). This chain's CDR3 is CASGPGSLLSF. CDR3 nucleotides: TGTGCCAGCGGACCGGGCTCCCTGCTTTCCTTC.

This rearrangement joins TRBV3-1 to TRBJ2-5; 7 bases map to TRBD2. J was trimmed by 5 bases and V by 1 base; bases with no gene match: 7. The CDR3 is 15 residues long. Germline V gives CDR1 LGHDT, CDR2 YNNKEL (reference sequence). For the CDR3, the DNA is TGTGCCAGCAGCCAAGGCCGTGGGGGGGTCGAGACCCAGTACTTC. This sequence encodes CASSQGRGGVETQYF.

The CDR3: CASSYSLAGVDEQYF. CDR3 bases: TGTGCCAGCAGTTACTCGCTAGCGGGAGTCGACGAGCAGTACTTC. The chain employs TRBV6-5 and TRBJ2-7; 10 bases map to TRBD2. The germline gives CDR1 MNHEY, CDR2 SVGAGI. The CDR3 contains 15 residues. Germline trimming cut 0 bases from V and 5 bases from J; bases unmatched to any gene: 4.

At least ten counts were recorded for this clonotype. CDR3 region: CSAREGFDRRDTQYF. The CDR3 DNA reads TGCAGTGCTAGAGAAGGGTTTGACCGTCGGGATACGCAGTATTTT. The chain is built from TRBV20-1 and TRBJ2-3; no reliable D call. CDR1 DFQATT and CDR2 SNEGSKA come from the germline V gene (reference sequence). This CDR3 contains 15 residues. V was shortened by 0 bases and J by 6 bases, with 16 bases between the two germline ends.

This clonotype was seen only once. The V call is TRBV25-1, the J call TRBJ2-2; the match to TRBD2 covers 8 bases. Trimming took 4 bases from V and 2 from J; bases not matched to a gene: 6. This CDR3 is 16 amino acids long. Germline V lookup: CDR1 MGHDK, CDR2 SYGVNS. As DNA, the CDR3 is TGTGCCAGCAGTGCGAGGACTAGCATAAACACCGGGGAGCTGTTTTTT. It codes for CASSARTSINTGELFF.

The chain uses TRBV10-3 and TRBJ2-1; TRBD2 matches 7 bases. Trimming removed 0 bases from V and 7 bases from J; junction bases left unmatched: 9. From germline, CDR1 is ENHRY and CDR2 SYGVKD. The CDR3 has 16 amino acids. This CDR3 is CAISESVSGINNEQFF. CDR3 sequence (DNA): TGTGCCATCAGTGAGTCGGTCAGCGGGATAAATAATGAGCAGTTCTTC.

The chain recombines TRBV5-1 with TRBJ1-1; D is unresolved. With 1 base removed from V and 1 base from J, the gap between germline ends came to 8 bases. The CDR3 sequence is 14 residues long. Germline CDR1 is SGHRS and CDR2 is YFSETQ. CDR3 bases: TGCGCCAGCAGCTTGCGCAGTGAGAACACTGAAGCTTTCTTT. Amino acid sequence: CASSLRSENTEAFF.

This clonotype was counted between two and nine times. This chain links TRBV5-1 with TRBJ2-1, with 14 nucleotides matching TRBD2. V lost 3 bases, J lost 7 bases, and 15 bases stayed unmatched. This CDR3 is 19 amino acids long. Per the germline V gene, CDR1 is SGHRS and CDR2 is YFSETQ. CDR3 loop: CASSWGLSGTSGRRNEQFF. DNA for the CDR3: TGCGCCAGCAGCTGGGGCTTATCCGGGACTAGCGGGAGAAGGAATGAGCAGTTCTTC.

The chain links TRBV7-9 to TRBJ2-7, with D possibly matching TRBD2 (5 bases). There are 14 residues in the CDR3. V lost 5 bases and J lost 3, with 14 bases in between. CDR1 SEHNR and CDR2 FQNEAQ come from the germline V gene (reference sequence). In nucleotides, the CDR3 is TGTGCCAGCAGCCCGGCGGACGGACTCTACGAGCAGTACTTC. Translation gives CASSPADGLYEQYF.

This sequence joins TRBV7-9 and TRBJ2-7; a possible D gene is TRBD1 (5 bases). This CDR3 is built from 14 residues. V lost 4 bases, J lost 3 bases, and 13 bases lay in between. CDR1 is SEHNR and CDR2 is FQNEAQ in the germline V gene (reference sequence). The CDR3 bases are TGTGCCAGCAGCTCCCGGCAGGGTGACTACGAGCAGTACTTC. Encoded protein: CASSSRQGDYEQYF.

V usage is TRBV6-5 and J usage is TRBJ2-7; D assignment may be TRBD1 or TRBD2 (5 bases each). Germline lookup yields CDR1 MNHEY and CDR2 SVGAGI. This CDR3 contains 15 residues. Trimming removed 2 bases from V and 3 bases from J, with 14 bases in between. CDR3 nucleotide sequence: TGTGCCAGCAGTTACGGGACGAATCGGAACTACGAGCAGTACTTC. Protein sequence: CASSYGTNRNYEQYF.

This clonotype was detected once. The gene calls are TRBV5-5 and TRBJ2-4, with D possibly TRBD1 on 6 matching bases. Germline V gives CDR1 SGHKS, CDR2 YYEKEE (reference sequence). This CDR3 spans 15 amino acids. V lost 1 base and J lost 6, with 14 bases in between. The CDR3 sequence is CASSLSGALGNIQYF. CDR3 bases: TGTGCCAGCAGCTTGTCAGGGGCCCTGGGAAACATTCAGTACTTC. The whole variable domain, remainder taken from reference TRBV5-5 and TRBJ2-4, is DAGVTQSPTHLIKTRGQQVTLRCSPISGHKSVSWYQQVLGQGPQFIFQYYEKEERGRGNFPDRFSARQFPNYSSELNVNALLLGDSALYLCASSLSGALGNIQYFGAGTRLSVL.